The 8 T cell receptor beta chains reported below all come from one sample, sequenced in a study of shared clonotypes between healthy human individuals. This table comes from immunoSEQ multiplex PCR, and its TCRdb copy is limited to in-frame clones, with some not included. The table has approximately 2.5 million clones, over 85% seen once; the top ten hold around 0.14%. The sequenced sample consisted of naive CD4+ T cells sorted from blood. Sample subset: CD45RA+ positively selected. The source is a young man in good health.

CDR3 sequence (DNA): TGTGCCAGCTCACCAGGGACTAGTAGCACAGATACGCAGTATTTT. It yields the protein CASSPGTSSTDTQYF. This sequence joins TRBV18 and TRBJ2-3; 8 bases match TRBD2. This CDR3 is 15 amino acids long. Germline CDR1 is KGHSH and CDR2 is LQKENI. Trimming removed 2 bases from V and 0 bases from J; junction bases left unmatched: 1.

This clone was observed once. The chain joins TRBV18 to TRBJ2-5; D may be TRBD1 (6 bases). The J call could be wrong; TRBJ2-7 is a better fit for the DNA end. CDR1 is KGHSH and CDR2 is LQKENI in the germline V gene. This CDR3 is built from 14 residues. CDR3 in DNA: TGTGCCACCTCCGAAACAGGGAAGGATCCCGAGCAGTACTTC. Translated: CATSETGKDPEQYF.

This chain joins TRBV4-3 and TRBJ2-3; D is ambiguous. This CDR3 region has 18 residues. CDR1 and CDR2 (germline): LGHNA, YSLEER. V was shortened by 0 bases and J by 4 bases, with 20 bases between the two germline ends. In DNA form, the CDR3 reads TGCGCCAGCAGCCAAGATATTGTAGGCCCCGCTGGGTCAGATACGCAGTATTTT. Amino acids: CASSQDIVGPAGSDTQYF.

This chain joins TRBV30 and TRBJ1-6; TRBD1 might be the D (6 bases). The length of the CDR3 is 16 residues. Germline assignment: CDR1 GTSNPN and CDR2 SVGIG (reference sequence). The V end was cut by 1 base, the J end by 1 base, with 11 bases between. CDR3 sequence (DNA): TGTGCCTGGAGTGGTGAACAGGGATCCTATAATTCACCCCTCCACTTT. Translating it yields CAWSGEQGSYNSPLHF.

This chain connects TRBV5-1 to TRBJ2-3; 10 bases align to TRBD2. V lost 4 bases, J lost 3 bases, and 11 bases stayed unmatched. CDR1 is SGHRS and CDR2 is YFSETQ in the germline V gene. This CDR3 spans 17 amino acids. In DNA form, the CDR3 reads TGCGCCAGCAGCCCATCGGGAGCGGGGGGGCTGACAGATACGCAGTATTTT. Protein sequence: CASSPSGAGGLTDTQYF.

The rearrangement joins TRBV18 to TRBJ1-1; tentatively, D is TRBD1 (5 bases). The V gene's germline CDR1 is KGHSH and CDR2 LQKENI. The CDR3 contains 18 residues. V lost 4 bases, J lost 1 base, and 22 bases lay in between. CDR3 sequence: CASSRTTPRGIRNTEAFF. The CDR3 DNA reads as TGTGCCAGCTCACGGACGACTCCCCGGGGGATAAGGAACACTGAAGCTTTCTTT.

V and J are TRBV7-9 and TRBJ1-2; 8 bases are a match to TRBD1. Germline assignment: CDR1 SEHNR and CDR2 FQNEAQ (reference sequence). The junction had 8 bases not matched to a gene; V was cut back by 5 bases and J by 6 bases. The length of the CDR3 is 14 residues. CDR3 coding DNA: TGTGCCAGCAGCCCACAGGGGGATCGTAATGGCTACACCTTC. The encoded protein is CASSPQGDRNGYTF.

The V call is TRBV30, the J call TRBJ2-2, with D maybe TRBD1 (6 bases). V was cut by 5 bases and J by 2 bases, with 12 bases left in between. The CDR3 spans 14 residues. In germline, CDR1 is GTSNPN, CDR2 SVGIG (reference sequence). CDR3 sequence reads: CAWGRDINTGELFF. As DNA, the CDR3 is TGTGCCTGGGGAAGGGACATAAACACCGGGGAGCTGTTTTTT.